These T cell receptor beta chains were read from a single sample in a study of blood T cell repertoires in COVID-19. Sequenced by immunoSEQ multiplex PCR; TCRdb stores in-frame clones only, minus some. The repertoire includes some 370,000 clones, over 75% of them detected once, and around 9.3% sits in the top ten. Material for sequencing was peripheral blood. These receptors were taken from a woman younger than 45 with COVID-19, enrolled during active disease. CDR3s include the opening cysteine and the closing phenylalanine or tryptophan. Fields, in order: J gene, D gene, V gene, clone size, CDR3 protein, CDR3 DNA. The D gene is left open where the match is weak. Where a row states a size, it is once, few, many or the class of an expanded clone; other rows omit it.

j_gene: TRBJ2-7
d_gene: TRBD2
v_gene: TRBV9
abundance: .
CDR3aa: CASSVSGLAGYEQYF
CDR3nt: TGTGCCAGCAGCGTCTCGGGACTAGCGGGATACGAGCAGTACTTC

j_gene: TRBJ2-1
d_gene: TRBD2
v_gene: TRBV29-1
abundance: once
CDR3aa: CSVDRTGTSNEQFF
CDR3nt: TGCAGCGTGGATAGAACCGGGACTAGTAATGAGCAGTTCTTC

j_gene: TRBJ1-2
d_gene: .
v_gene: TRBV21-1
abundance: .
CDR3aa: CASSKTGASTNYGYTF
CDR3nt: TGTGCCAGCAGCAAGACAGGGGCTTCGACTAACTATGGCTACACCTTC

j_gene: TRBJ2-1
d_gene: .
v_gene: TRBV12-3/TRBV12-4
abundance: .
CDR3aa: CASSYRGEQFF
CDR3nt: TGTGCCAGCAGCTATCGGGGGGAGCAGTTCTTC

j_gene: TRBJ2-7
d_gene: .
v_gene: TRBV30
abundance: .
CDR3aa: CAWSLESPSYEQYF
CDR3nt: TGTGCCTGGAGTTTAGAGTCTCCTTCCTACGAGCAGTACTTC

j_gene: TRBJ1-1
d_gene: .
v_gene: TRBV11-2
abundance: .
CDR3aa: CASSLNTGLKTEAFF
CDR3nt: TGTGCCAGCAGCCTAAATACAGGGTTAAAGACTGAAGCTTTCTTT

j_gene: TRBJ2-7
d_gene: TRBD1
v_gene: TRBV29-1
abundance: .
CDR3aa: CSVEGTGAGHEQYF
CDR3nt: TGCAGCGTTGAAGGGACAGGGGCGGGTCACGAGCAGTACTTC

j_gene: TRBJ2-7
d_gene: TRBD1
v_gene: TRBV3-1/TRBV3-2
abundance: .
CDR3aa: CASSQIQGSYEQYF
CDR3nt: TGTGCCAGCAGCCAAATACAGGGGTCCTACGAGCAGTACTTC

j_gene: TRBJ2-7
d_gene: TRBD2
v_gene: TRBV4-2
abundance: .
CDR3aa: CASSQVSGRREQYF
CDR3nt: TGTGCCAGCAGCCAAGTTAGCGGGAGACGCGAGCAGTACTTC

j_gene: TRBJ2-1
d_gene: TRBD2
v_gene: TRBV9
abundance: .
CDR3aa: CASSGGERGHNEQFF
CDR3nt: TGTGCCAGCAGCGGAGGGGAGCGGGGCCACAATGAGCAGTTCTTC

j_gene: TRBJ1-1
d_gene: TRBD1
v_gene: TRBV2
abundance: .
CDR3aa: CASSDRTGGSPSTWDTEAFF
CDR3nt: TGTGCCAGCAGTGATCGGACAGGGGGCTCCCCTAGCACGTGGGACACTGAAGCTTTCTTT

j_gene: TRBJ1-1
d_gene: TRBD1
v_gene: TRBV18
abundance: .
CDR3aa: CASSPPGQDEAFF
CDR3nt: TGTGCCAGCTCACCCCCCGGACAGGATGAAGCTTTCTTT

j_gene: TRBJ1-1
d_gene: TRBD1
v_gene: TRBV4-2
abundance: once
CDR3aa: CASSRTGANTEAFF
CDR3nt: TGTGCCAGCAGCCGGACAGGGGCGAACACTGAAGCTTTCTTT

j_gene: TRBJ2-5
d_gene: TRBD2
v_gene: TRBV3-1/TRBV3-2
abundance: .
CDR3aa: CASSRDWGGETQYF
CDR3nt: TGTGCCAGCAGCCGAGACTGGGGGGGAGAGACCCAGTACTTC

j_gene: TRBJ2-3
d_gene: .
v_gene: TRBV5-1
abundance: .
CDR3aa: CASSLGTEADTQYF
CDR3nt: TGCGCCAGCAGCTTGGGGACAGAAGCGGATACGCAGTATTTT

j_gene: TRBJ1-2
d_gene: .
v_gene: TRBV5-6
abundance: .
CDR3aa: CASSSFLAGTDLTNYGYTF
CDR3nt: TGTGCCAGCAGCTCGTTCCTCGCAGGCACCGATTTGACTAACTATGGCTACACCTTC

j_gene: TRBJ1-1
d_gene: TRBD1
v_gene: TRBV2
abundance: many
CDR3aa: CASLPRQGLTEAFF
CDR3nt: TGTGCCAGTCTCCCCCGACAGGGGCTTACTGAAGCTTTCTTT

j_gene: TRBJ1-4
d_gene: TRBD1
v_gene: TRBV4-1
abundance: .
CDR3aa: CASGFRDRDEKLFF
CDR3nt: TGCGCCAGCGGATTCCGGGACAGGGATGAAAAACTGTTTTTT

j_gene: TRBJ1-5
d_gene: .
v_gene: TRBV28
abundance: .
CDR3aa: CASSLFAGHQPQHF
CDR3nt: TGTGCCAGCAGTTTATTTGCGGGGCATCAGCCCCAGCATTTT

j_gene: TRBJ2-1
d_gene: TRBD2
v_gene: TRBV19
abundance: once
CDR3aa: CASSITSGSTYNEQFF
CDR3nt: TGTGCCAGTAGTATAACTAGCGGCTCTACCTACAATGAGCAGTTCTTC

j_gene: TRBJ1-5
d_gene: .
v_gene: TRBV27
abundance: .
CDR3aa: CASSFRRSSNQPQHF
CDR3nt: TGTGCCAGCAGTTTTAGGCGGTCCAGCAATCAGCCCCAGCATTTT

j_gene: TRBJ2-3
d_gene: TRBD1
v_gene: TRBV24-1
abundance: .
CDR3aa: CATSDLRGRPDTQYF
CDR3nt: TGTGCCACCAGTGATTTAAGGGGGCGCCCAGATACGCAGTATTTT

j_gene: TRBJ1-5
d_gene: TRBD1
v_gene: TRBV27
abundance: .
CDR3aa: CASRTLQGDGQPQHF
CDR3nt: TGTGCCAGCAGAACCCTACAGGGGGACGGTCAGCCCCAGCATTTT

j_gene: TRBJ2-2
d_gene: .
v_gene: TRBV19
abundance: .
CDR3aa: CASSKLPGMGTGELFF
CDR3nt: TGTGCCAGTAGTAAGCTGCCGGGTATGGGCACCGGGGAGCTGTTTTTT

j_gene: TRBJ2-7
d_gene: TRBD1
v_gene: TRBV4-3
abundance: .
CDR3aa: CASSQGWDSSSYEQYF
CDR3nt: TGCGCCAGCAGCCAAGGGTGGGACAGCTCCTCCTACGAGCAGTACTTC

j_gene: TRBJ1-4
d_gene: .
v_gene: TRBV6-2/TRBV6-3
abundance: few
CDR3aa: CASSFYREGSEKLFF
CDR3nt: TGTGCCAGCAGTTTCTACAGGGAAGGATCTGAAAAACTGTTTTTT

j_gene: TRBJ2-7
d_gene: TRBD1
v_gene: TRBV5-4
abundance: .
CDR3aa: CASSPPGQGARYEQYF
CDR3nt: TGTGCCAGCAGCCCACCGGGACAGGGGGCTCGTTACGAGCAGTACTTC

j_gene: TRBJ2-1
d_gene: .
v_gene: TRBV10-3
abundance: .
CDR3aa: CAISESGLIVDEQFF
CDR3nt: TGTGCCATCAGTGAGTCGGGCCTTATCGTCGATGAGCAGTTCTTC

j_gene: TRBJ1-5
d_gene: .
v_gene: TRBV18
abundance: .
CDR3aa: CASSPPGPQGNQPQHF
CDR3nt: TGTGCCAGCTCCCCACCAGGTCCACAGGGTAACCAGCCCCAGCATTTT

j_gene: TRBJ2-1
d_gene: TRBD2
v_gene: TRBV3-1/TRBV3-2
abundance: .
CDR3aa: CASSQDRGEEQFF
CDR3nt: TGTGCCAGCAGCCAAGATCGGGGGGAAGAGCAGTTCTTC

j_gene: TRBJ2-1
d_gene: .
v_gene: TRBV12-3/TRBV12-4
abundance: .
CDR3aa: CAIDTPVGHEQFF
CDR3nt: TGTGCCATCGACACGCCCGTAGGCCATGAGCAGTTCTTC

j_gene: TRBJ1-5
d_gene: .
v_gene: TRBV18
abundance: .
CDR3aa: CASSQNSGNSNQPQHF
CDR3nt: TGTGCCAGCTCCCAGAATTCAGGGAATAGCAATCAGCCCCAGCATTTT

j_gene: TRBJ1-1
d_gene: .
v_gene: TRBV6-5
abundance: .
CDR3aa: CASRDPGAPTEAFF
CDR3nt: TGTGCCAGCAGGGATCCAGGGGCGCCCACTGAAGCTTTCTTT

j_gene: TRBJ1-1
d_gene: .
v_gene: TRBV18
abundance: .
CDR3aa: CASSPPVADEAFF
CDR3nt: TGTGCCAGCTCCCCGCCGGTTGCCGATGAAGCTTTCTTT

j_gene: TRBJ2-7
d_gene: TRBD2
v_gene: TRBV19
abundance: .
CDR3aa: CASSFRTSGSYEQYF
CDR3nt: TGTGCCAGTAGTTTTCGGACTAGCGGGAGTTACGAGCAGTACTTC

j_gene: TRBJ2-7
d_gene: TRBD1
v_gene: TRBV6-1
abundance: .
CDR3aa: CASSESGTGTYEQYF
CDR3nt: TGTGCCAGCAGTGAATCCGGGACAGGGACCTACGAGCAGTACTTC

j_gene: TRBJ2-2
d_gene: TRBD2
v_gene: TRBV9
abundance: once
CDR3aa: CASSVGGLASGELFF
CDR3nt: TGTGCCAGCAGCGTAGGCGGACTAGCCTCCGGGGAGCTGTTTTTT

j_gene: TRBJ2-7
d_gene: TRBD2
v_gene: TRBV9
abundance: .
CDR3aa: CASSVGLADSYEQYF
CDR3nt: TGTGCCAGCAGCGTAGGACTAGCGGACTCCTACGAGCAGTACTTC

j_gene: TRBJ2-7
d_gene: TRBD2
v_gene: TRBV4-1
abundance: .
CDR3aa: CASSQEGLAYEQYF
CDR3nt: TGCGCCAGCAGCCAAGAGGGACTAGCCTACGAGCAGTACTTC

j_gene: TRBJ2-3
d_gene: .
v_gene: TRBV7-9
abundance: .
CDR3aa: CASSLERDRLSDTQYF
CDR3nt: TGTGCCAGCAGCTTAGAGCGGGACAGGCTGTCAGATACGCAGTATTTT

j_gene: TRBJ2-1
d_gene: TRBD2
v_gene: TRBV5-3
abundance: .
CDR3aa: CARSLVGLAGASYNEQFF
CDR3nt: TGTGCCAGAAGCTTGGTCGGACTAGCGGGAGCCAGCTACAATGAGCAGTTCTTC

j_gene: TRBJ2-7
d_gene: TRBD2
v_gene: TRBV7-9
abundance: .
CDR3aa: CASSPQPGTSGRNEQYF
CDR3nt: TGTGCCAGCAGCCCTCAGCCCGGGACTAGCGGGAGAAACGAGCAGTACTTC

j_gene: TRBJ2-3
d_gene: .
v_gene: TRBV6-6
abundance: .
CDR3aa: CASRSSGLNTQYF
CDR3nt: TGTGCCAGCAGGTCAAGCGGGCTGAATACGCAGTATTTT

j_gene: TRBJ2-1
d_gene: TRBD1
v_gene: TRBV5-1
abundance: .
CDR3aa: CASSFGTAYNEQFF
CDR3nt: TGCGCCAGCAGCTTCGGGACAGCCTACAATGAGCAGTTCTTC

j_gene: TRBJ2-7
d_gene: .
v_gene: TRBV28
abundance: .
CDR3aa: CASSTAGIRYEQYF
CDR3nt: TGTGCCAGCAGCACTGCAGGGATCCGCTACGAGCAGTACTTC

j_gene: TRBJ2-3
d_gene: TRBD1
v_gene: TRBV5-6
abundance: .
CDR3aa: CASSRPGQGPTRTQYF
CDR3nt: TGTGCCAGCAGCCGTCCGGGACAGGGCCCTACGCGTACGCAGTATTTT

j_gene: TRBJ2-2
d_gene: .
v_gene: TRBV7-8
abundance: .
CDR3aa: CASSKTHYSTDAGELFF
CDR3nt: TGTGCCAGCAGCAAGACCCACTACTCGACAGATGCCGGGGAGCTGTTTTTT

j_gene: TRBJ2-2
d_gene: TRBD2
v_gene: TRBV7-9
abundance: few
CDR3aa: CASSPKRTSMAGELFF
CDR3nt: TGTGCCAGCAGCCCCAAGAGGACTAGCATGGCCGGGGAGCTGTTTTTT

j_gene: TRBJ1-1
d_gene: .
v_gene: TRBV5-1
abundance: .
CDR3aa: CASSLEVSGTEAFF
CDR3nt: TGCGCCAGCAGCTTGGAAGTCTCAGGGACTGAAGCTTTCTTT

j_gene: TRBJ2-5
d_gene: .
v_gene: TRBV27
abundance: .
CDR3aa: CASSPPGQETQYF
CDR3nt: TGTGCCAGCAGCCCCCCAGGGCAAGAGACCCAGTACTTC

j_gene: TRBJ1-5
d_gene: .
v_gene: TRBV30
abundance: few
CDR3aa: CAWDRFPNQPQHF
CDR3nt: TGTGCCTGGGACAGGTTCCCGAATCAGCCCCAGCATTTT

j_gene: TRBJ2-1
d_gene: TRBD1
v_gene: TRBV4-3
abundance: once
CDR3aa: CASSQEPQGAGSYNEQFF
CDR3nt: TGCGCCAGCAGCCAAGAGCCCCAGGGGGCCGGCTCCTACAATGAGCAGTTCTTC

j_gene: TRBJ1-1
d_gene: .
v_gene: TRBV6-2/TRBV6-3
abundance: .
CDR3aa: CASSYNPFAGADTEAFF
CDR3nt: TGTGCCAGCAGTTACAACCCATTCGCAGGGGCCGACACTGAAGCTTTCTTT

j_gene: TRBJ2-6
d_gene: TRBD2
v_gene: TRBV4-1
abundance: .
CDR3aa: CASSQVPPLGGRDSGANVLTF
CDR3nt: TGCGCCAGCAGCCAAGTCCCTCCCCTCGGGGGGAGGGACTCTGGGGCCAACGTCCTGACTTTC

j_gene: TRBJ2-6
d_gene: .
v_gene: TRBV7-6
abundance: .
CDR3aa: CASSLAGIANVLTF
CDR3nt: TGTGCCAGCAGCTTAGCAGGGATAGCGAACGTCCTGACTTTC